This entry concerns a single TCR beta chain. Original processing methods: Counts of nucleated cells, estimated from reference gene primer amplification, were obtained. TCRdb's copy holds only in-frame clones and misses some; the assay was immunoSEQ multiplex PCR. The DNA gave D and trimming, while V, J and clone size come from that table. The table lists nearly 350,000 clones, 90% to 95% of them singletons. The entry originates in a study of blood T cell repertoires in COVID-19. Study background: Spain, Italy and the United States supplied samples that represented acute and convalescent COVID-19. In each case, the material was cDNA or gDNA derived from T cells, B-cell-depleted T cells, or PBMCs.

This CDR3 is built from 14 residues. Trimming removed 5 bases from V and 5 bases from J; junction bases left unmatched: 7. In germline, CDR1 is SGHNT, CDR2 YENEEA. The chain links TRBV11-3 to TRBJ1-2, with 8 nucleotides matching TRBD1. The specimen was peripheral blood. The sequence was collected from a woman in her late teens or twenties who had recovered from COVID-19. This CDR3 is CASSPDRVSYGYTF. Written as DNA, the CDR3 is TGTGCCAGCAGCCCGGACAGGGTCTCTTATGGCTACACCTTC.